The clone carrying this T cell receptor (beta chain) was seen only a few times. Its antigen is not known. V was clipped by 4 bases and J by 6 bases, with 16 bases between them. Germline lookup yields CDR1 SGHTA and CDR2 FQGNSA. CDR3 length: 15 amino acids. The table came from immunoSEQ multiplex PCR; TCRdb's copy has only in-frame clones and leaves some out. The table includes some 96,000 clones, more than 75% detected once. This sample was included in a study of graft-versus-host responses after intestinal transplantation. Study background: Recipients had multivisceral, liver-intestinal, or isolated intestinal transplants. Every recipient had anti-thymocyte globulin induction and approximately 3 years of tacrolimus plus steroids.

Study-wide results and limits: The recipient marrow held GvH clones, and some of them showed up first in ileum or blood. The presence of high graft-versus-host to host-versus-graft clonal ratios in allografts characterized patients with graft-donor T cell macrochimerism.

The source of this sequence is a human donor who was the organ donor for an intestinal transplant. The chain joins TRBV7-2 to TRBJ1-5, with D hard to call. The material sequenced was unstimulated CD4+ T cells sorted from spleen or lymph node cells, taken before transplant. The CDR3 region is CASSSSGRVGQPQHF. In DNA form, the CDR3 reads TGTGCCAGCAGCTCCTCGGGGAGGGTCGGTCAGCCCCAGCATTTT.